This is a list of T cell receptor beta chains from one sample in a study of Ad26.COV2.S vaccination and SARS-CoV-2 variants. TCRdb's table, derived via immunoSEQ multiplex PCR, lists solely in-frame clones and lacks some. Of 300,000 to 350,000 clones in the sample, roughly 90% were seen once. Here the sequenced sample was peripheral blood, taken in a trial of Ad26.COV2.S vaccine versus placebo. Receptor source: a person between 18 and 60 years old who received the Ad26.COV2.S COVID-19 vaccine or a placebo. Both conserved end residues are part of each CDR3.

j_gene,v_gene,len,CDR3aa
TRBJ1-6,TRBV4-3,17,CASSRTGDITYNSPLHF
TRBJ1-5,TRBV3-1/TRBV3-2,15,CASSQGTGSNQPQHF
TRBJ2-7,TRBV4-3,15,CASSQLTGGAGEQYF
TRBJ1-2,TRBV10-3,14,CAISDFDRIEGYTF
TRBJ2-3,TRBV6-1,15,CASSESGQGRDTQYF
TRBJ1-3,TRBV19,15,CASTRRVSSGNTIYF
TRBJ2-1,TRBV23-1,12,CASSQEGREQFF
TRBJ1-2,TRBV5-1,15,CASSLGGITNYGYTF
TRBJ1-1,TRBV14,16,CASSQVTPGMNTEAFF
TRBJ2-2,TRBV27,14,CASSPLGPTGELFF
TRBJ1-5,TRBV4-1,16,CASRYRDTLADQPQHF
TRBJ2-5,TRBV7-9,15,CASSQGLAGPETQYF
TRBJ2-1,TRBV4-3,13,CASSQLQGNEQFF
TRBJ2-5,TRBV28,14,CASSSQAPGETQYF
TRBJ1-4,TRBV2,14,CASSPGRVNEKLFF
TRBJ2-5,TRBV2,15,CASTRMRGQEETQYF
TRBJ1-1,TRBV12-3/TRBV12-4,13,CASSPWVNTEAFF
TRBJ1-5,TRBV28,12,CASSLRDRPQHF
TRBJ2-1,TRBV9,15,CASSVFGAGQDEQFF
TRBJ1-2,TRBV4-3,15,CASSQNRAIDYGYTF
TRBJ1-4,TRBV19,13,CASSRRTKEKLFF
TRBJ1-1,TRBV7-2,12,CASSDLYTEAFF
TRBJ1-2,TRBV15,16,CATSRGQRILSYGYTF
TRBJ2-3,TRBV9,17,CASSGVEGGLLTDTQYF
TRBJ1-1,TRBV16,15,CASSQSQVRGTEAFF
TRBJ1-3,TRBV6-5,14,CASSYEGGGNTIYF
TRBJ1-2,TRBV19,20,CASSILSLGDRDKTNYGYTF
TRBJ2-3,TRBV3-1/TRBV3-2,20,CASSQDLTGTMVGSTDTQYF
TRBJ1-4,TRBV10-2,15,CASSEPGQDNEKLFF
TRBJ2-1,TRBV5-4,17,CASSSSTIPSSYNEQFF
TRBJ2-1,TRBV5-3,18,CARSDGLAGGPTYNEQFF
TRBJ1-5,TRBV6-2/TRBV6-3,12,CASSYSPEPQHF
TRBJ2-5,TRBV7-9,14,CASSSPKVQETQYF
TRBJ2-7,TRBV7-8,13,CASSHPGFIEQYF
TRBJ1-1,TRBV4-3,15,CASSQRQAQNTEAFF
TRBJ2-2,TRBV5-1,17,CASSAGTGGGNTGELFF
TRBJ2-3,TRBV18,17,CASSPRGLAGVSDTQYF
TRBJ1-1,TRBV5-1,13,CASSLVDGTEAFF
TRBJ1-3,TRBV9,15,CASSVAVSSGNTIYF
TRBJ1-4,TRBV7-4,19,CASSLTRGRGQSTNEKLFF
TRBJ1-1,TRBV18,13,CASSTADSTEAFF
TRBJ2-1,TRBV9,12,CASSVGGGEQFF
TRBJ2-1,TRBV7-6,16,CASSLLRDTNYNEQFF
TRBJ1-6,TRBV6-5,16,CASSYSRQGAGSPLHF
TRBJ2-2,TRBV7-2,16,CASSLEQAGKYGELFF
TRBJ2-3,TRBV4-2,16,CASSQVRQGRTDTQYF
TRBJ1-5,TRBV19,15,CASSMDRGLFQPQHF
TRBJ1-2,TRBV10-3,14,CAISDFGINYGYTF
TRBJ2-7,TRBV6-5,13,CASSPGISYEQYF
TRBJ1-5,TRBV4-1,17,CASSQESGGRGWQPQHF
TRBJ2-3,TRBV9,17,CASDKGWGASSTDTQYF
TRBJ2-2,TRBV12-5,15,CASGPGLAETGELFF
TRBJ1-6,TRBV6-5,15,CASSYGTGAYSPLHF